This TCR beta chain was retrieved from a study of T cell repertoires in cytomegalovirus infection. On the study more broadly: It can be stated that public TCR beta signatures indicated CMV infection as well as a matching HLA type. The study's findings and limits: HLA-C-restricted CMV-specific TCR beta clonotypes were dominant in the ex vivo response. Totalled public TCR beta family frequency picked out people who carried CMV plus the relevant HLA.

The germline CDR1 and CDR2 sequences are LNHNV and YYDKDF (reference sequence). The CDR3 is made up of 14 amino acids. Trimming cost V 1 base and J 5 bases, with 10 bases left between them. TCRdb reanalysed the reads using MiXCR and keeps one entry per CDR3 protein. The sample comprises some 600,000 distinct CDR3 sequences, 20% to 25% of which are singletons, and 8% rests with the top ten. Note on this clonotype: What it binds is not known.

The TCR originated in a human donor in good health (CMV status not recorded). Some clones in this sample may be carry-over from other donors' samples. The J gene is TRBJ2-3, the V gene TRBV15; no reliable D call. Sample: CD8+ T cells from PBMCs. CDR3 sequence: CATSRVAPEDTQYF. Here the CDR3 DNA reads TGTGCCACCAGCAGAGTCGCCCCAGAAGATACGCAGTATTTT.